Listed below are T cell receptor beta chains from one sample, sequenced in a study of cytomegalovirus exposure and HLA in healthy donors. Data came from immunoSEQ multiplex PCR; TCRdb stores just in-frame clones and leaves some out. The sample includes tens of thousands of clones, roughly 80% of them seen just once. The source material was PBMCs. These receptors were obtained from a man between 50 and 59 years old in good health and CMV-seronegative. Each CDR3 is given with its conserved first and last residue. The D gene is left open where the match is weak. A row's size may be missing; if present it is once, few, many or a size class.

>once|TRBJ2-6|TRBV18|.
TGTGCCAGCTCACCGTTAGGAGGAGCGGGGGCCAACGTCCTGACTTTC
CASSPLGGAGANVLTF
>.|TRBJ2-6|TRBV6-5|.
TGTGCCAGCACCTCGGGGGTTGGTGGGGCCAACGTCCTGACTTTC
CASTSGVGGANVLTF
>.|TRBJ2-1|TRBV2|TRBD2
TGTGCCAGCAGTTTAATACTAGCGGGGCCTTACAATGAGCAGTTCTTC
CASSLILAGPYNEQFF
>.|TRBJ2-7|TRBV6-6|.
TGTGCCAGCAGCTCCCGGGGCAGGGGCGACTACGAGCAGTACTTC
CASSSRGRGDYEQYF
>.|TRBJ1-3|TRBV23-1|TRBD1
TGCGCCAGCCCGGGAGGGGGCAGGGTGGAATCTTCGGTCTCTGGAAACACCATATATTTT
CASPGGGRVESSVSGNTIYF
>.|TRBJ1-3|TRBV5-6|TRBD1
TGTGCCAGCAGCCAACCAGACAGGGGCGTTGGAAACACCATATATTTT
CASSQPDRGVGNTIYF
>.|TRBJ2-5|TRBV14|TRBD2
TGTGCCAGCAGTCGCCGGGGAGGGAGGAAGACCCAGTACTTC
CASSRRGGRKTQYF
>.|TRBJ1-2|TRBV6-5|.
TGTGCCAGCAGTTACGCGGGATACAACTATGGCTACACCTTC
CASSYAGYNYGYTF
>.|TRBJ2-3|TRBV5-4|.
TGTGCCAGCAGCCCTGGGGGGGGCAGGGACACAGATACGCAGTATTTT
CASSPGGGRDTDTQYF
>few|TRBJ2-7|TRBV7-9|.
TGTGCCAGCAAGGCGCAGGCCGCCTACGAGCAGTACTTC
CASKAQAAYEQYF
>.|TRBJ1-1|TRBV6-1|TRBD1
TGTGCCAGCAGTGCAACGGGACAGCTGAACACTGAAGCTTTCTTT
CASSATGQLNTEAFF
>once|TRBJ2-5|TRBV29-1|TRBD2
TGCAGCGTGTCGGGACTAGCGGGAGGAATACAAGAGACCCAGTACTTC
CSVSGLAGGIQETQYF
>.|TRBJ1-4|TRBV9|TRBD1
TGTGCCAGCAGCGCGACAGGGGGGAATGAAAAACTGTTTTTT
CASSATGGNEKLFF
>.|TRBJ1-6|TRBV11-2|.
TGTGCCAGCAGCTTAAGGGGATTTTCCTATAATTCACCCCTCCACTTT
CASSLRGFSYNSPLHF
>.|TRBJ1-1|TRBV19|.
TGTGCCAGTAGTATGGGAGGGGGGGGTGAAGCTTTCTTT
CASSMGGGGEAFF
>.|TRBJ2-2|TRBV7-3|.
TGTGCCAGCAGCTTGGGCCCAAACCGCGTTCCCGGGGAGCTGTTTTTT
CASSLGPNRVPGELFF
>.|TRBJ1-2|TRBV7-9|.
TGTTCCAGCAGCCCTAGTGGGGGCGACTATGGCTACACCTTC
CSSSPSGGDYGYTF